Below, 19 T cell receptor beta chains from the same sample are listed, as sequenced in a study of CD8 T cells in Susac syndrome (dated by TCRdb to between 2017 and 2020). Library creation used the immunoSEQ multiplex PCR assay. RNA was extracted using the RNeasy kit, and about 0.5 to 1 ug of the RNA was reverse transcribed with random hexamers. TCRdb reprocessed the public reads (quality trimming at Q25 with fastp, clone calling with MiXCR) and kept in-frame beta chains. CDR3 protein duplicates are merged, each entry listing the most common genes and DNA. The sample table shows over 65,000 distinct CDR3 sequences, and 93% are seen once. Around 0.52% of the sample comes from the top ten. Sequenced sample: CD4+ T cells from PBMCs. The receptors derive from a human donor with Susac syndrome.

The chain joins TRBV14 to TRBJ2-2; 8 nucleotides line up with TRBD2. The CDR3 sequence is 17 residues long. The V segment lost 1 base and the J segment 8 bases; nucleotides outside the gene matches: 12. Germline-derived CDR1 and CDR2 are SGHDN and FVKESK. The CDR3 region is CASSQASGRGFSGELFF. The CDR3 DNA follows: TGTGCCAGCAGCCAAGCAAGCGGGAGAGGTTTTTCTGGGGAGCTGTTTTTT.

J is TRBJ2-3 and V is TRBV6-1, with 8 nucleotides matching TRBD2. The V gene end was trimmed by 6 bases and the J gene end by 6 bases; junction bases not matched to a gene: 14. This CDR3 region has 16 residues. Germline loops: CDR1 MNHNS, CDR2 SASEGT. CDR3 in amino acids: CASSPYFAGGSDTQYF. CDR3 DNA: TGTGCCAGCAGCCCCTACTTTGCGGGGGGATCCGATACGCAGTATTTT.

The CDR3 DNA reads TGTGCCAGCAGCTTATTGGGGGGAGCGGGCACCGGGGAGCTGTTTTTT. Encoded protein: CASSLLGGAGTGELFF. The chain links TRBV7-2 to TRBJ2-2; D perhaps matches TRBD2 (6 bases). Trimming shortened V by 2 bases and J by 4 bases, and 14 bases separated the two germline ends. The CDR3 contains 16 residues. Germline V gene lookup returns CDR1 SGHTA and CDR2 FQGNSA.

The chain joins TRBV12-3 or TRBV12-4 to TRBJ1-1, with 10 bases identical to TRBD1. The CDR3 has 15 residues. Unmatched junction bases numbered 3, after V lost 2 bases and J lost 3 bases. The CDR3 DNA reads TGTGCCAGCAGTTTAAGACAGGGGGCGGACACTGAAGCTTTCTTT. This translates into CASSLRQGADTEAFF.

The V gene is TRBV7-2, the J gene TRBJ2-3, with 10 bases matching TRBD2. Unmatched junction bases numbered 5, after V lost 1 base and J lost 7 bases. The germline CDR1 and CDR2 sequences are SGHTA and FQGNSA. CDR3 length equals 15 residues. The CDR3 here is CASSLVAGGGNTQYF. CDR3 bases: TGTGCCAGCAGCTTAGTAGCGGGAGGAGGGAATACGCAGTATTTT.

The chain joins TRBV5-1 to TRBJ2-3; possible D gene TRBD2, 6 bases. Germline V gives CDR1 SGHRS, CDR2 YFSETQ. With 5 bases removed from V and 6 bases from J, the gap between germline ends came to 13 bases. CDR3 length: 13 amino acids. The CDR3 reads CASRGPSVDTQYF. The CDR3 DNA is TGCGCCAGCAGGGGTCCTAGCGTGGATACGCAGTATTTT. Using reference TRBV5-1 and TRBJ2-3 for the parts outside the CDR3, the full variable domain is KAGVTQTPRYLIKTRGQQVTLSCSPISGHRSVSWYQQTPGQGLQFLFEYFSETQRNKGNFPGRFSGRQFSNSRSEMNVSTLELGDSALYLCASRGPSVDTQYFGPGTRLTVL.

The genes are TRBV20-1 and TRBJ2-5; D is possibly TRBD1 (5 bases). The germline V and J ends were trimmed by 3 bases and 5 bases, with 10 bases remaining between them. The V gene's germline CDR1 is DFQATT and CDR2 SNEGSKA (reference sequence). The CDR3 is made up of 12 amino acids. CDR3 DNA: TGCAGTGCTAGGGGGCAGACGGAGACCCAGTACTTC. It encodes CSARGQTETQYF.

The gene calls are TRBV6-2 or TRBV6-3 and TRBJ2-2; D might be TRBD2 (6 bases). Trimming stripped 6 bases from V and 7 bases from J, with 18 bases between. The germline CDR1 and CDR2 sequences are MNHEY and SVGEGT. The CDR3 covers 15 residues. The CDR3 DNA is TGTGCCAGCAGGGTTAGCGGTTTCGGTCTCGGGGAGCTGTTTTTT. As protein: CASRVSGFGLGELFF.

The rearrangement uses TRBV20-1 and TRBJ2-7; the D gene could be TRBD1 or TRBD2 (6 bases each). Germline V gene sequence: CDR1 DFQATT, CDR2 SNEGSKA (reference sequence). The CDR3 is 14 amino acids. With 6 bases removed from V and 7 bases from J, the gap between germline ends came to 22 bases. CDR3 sequence (DNA): TGCAGTGCCGATCCCGGGGGCCGGGTAGAGGAGCAGTACTTC. Protein product: CSADPGGRVEEQYF.

This clonotype was detected only a few times. The J gene is TRBJ2-3, the V gene TRBV7-3; D is uncertain. The CDR3 is 14 amino acids. Trimming left V 5 bases short and J 2 bases short, with 11 bases between. Germline CDR1 reads SGHTA; CDR2 reads FQGTGA. The CDR3 DNA follows: TGTGCCAGCAGCCAAAACCCCCCCACAGATACGCAGTATTTT. Its translation is CASSQNPPTDTQYF.

The V and J genes are TRBV6-5 and TRBJ2-1; TRBD2 matches at 8 bases. The germline gives CDR1 MNHEY, CDR2 SVGAGI. With 6 bases clipped from V and 6 bases from J, the junction kept 10 bases outside the gene matches. CDR3 length equals 15 residues. The CDR3 reads CASSLYSGESNEQFF. The CDR3 DNA reads TGTGCCAGCAGCCTTTATAGCGGGGAATCCAATGAGCAGTTCTTC.

Concerning this clonotype: At one end the junction does not follow the germline gene, possibly because of a read error. V gene TRBV7-3 combines with J gene TRBJ1-3; TRBD1 is a possible D gene (5 bases). The germline V gene encodes CDR1 SGHTA and CDR2 FQGTGA. The CDR3 has 16 residues. The CDR3 is CASGLGLGLGENTIYF. The CDR3, as DNA: TGTGCCAGCGGCTTAGGCTTGGGACTCGGGGAAAACACCATATATTTT.

This clonotype was seen once. The chain recombines TRBV6-1 with TRBJ1-4; D gene uncertain. The CDR3 has 15 residues. Germline CDR1 MNHNS, CDR2 SASEGT. V shed 5 bases and J shed 8 bases, with 18 bases lying between them. CDR3 DNA sequence: TGTGCCAGCAGTTCCCGGTCTCCCTTGGGGGAAAAACTGTTTTTT. Protein product: CASSSRSPLGEKLFF.

CDR3 residues: CSVEDVEGLSTDTQYF. CDR3 nucleotide sequence: TGCAGCGTTGAAGATGTGGAGGGGCTGAGCACAGATACGCAGTATTTT. The V and J genes are TRBV29-1 and TRBJ2-3; D is possibly TRBD2 (6 bases). Deletions cut 0 bases from V and 0 bases from J, with 13 bases between. CDR1 and CDR2 from the germline V gene are SQVTM and ANQGSEA. The CDR3 runs to 16 residues.

The gene calls are TRBV6-1 and TRBJ2-5; perhaps TRBD1 as D (6 bases). The CDR3 totals 17 residues. V was pared by 8 bases and J by 5 bases, with 27 bases between. Germline values: CDR1 MNHNS, CDR2 SASEGT. The CDR3 protein is CASEIGYRGIIRETQYF. In DNA, the CDR3 is TGTGCCAGCGAAATTGGGTATAGGGGGATAATCAGGGAGACCCAGTACTTC.

The genes are TRBV24-1 and TRBJ2-1; TRBD1 matches 8 bases. Germline assignment: CDR1 KGHDR and CDR2 SFDVKD. The junction had 7 bases not matched to a gene; V was cut back by 1 base and J by 6 bases. This CDR3 has 16 residues. CDR3 nucleotide sequence: TGTGCCACCAGTGATTTTGGGCAGGGGGCGAGCAATGAGCAGTTCTTC. It specifies CATSDFGQGASNEQFF.

A single count supports this clonotype. The chain combines TRBV24-1 with TRBJ2-1, with D hard to call. Looked up from germline, CDR1 is KGHDR and CDR2 is SFDVKD. There are 20 residues in the CDR3. V shed 5 bases and J shed 4 bases, with 29 bases lying between them. The chain's CDR3 is CATSGRALSPLGGEYNEQFF. The DNA for the CDR3 is TGTGCCACCAGTGGAAGGGCTCTTAGCCCATTAGGTGGGGAATACAATGAGCAGTTCTTC.

This clonotype showed up just once. The rearrangement uses TRBV7-2 and TRBJ2-5; D call uncertain. Germline CDR1 is SGHTA and CDR2 is FQGNSA. The length of the CDR3 is 13 residues. Trimming cost V 1 base and J 4 bases, with 7 bases left between them. The CDR3 nucleotides are TGTGCCAGCAGCTTAGATGGGGTAGAGACCCAGTACTTC. This encodes CASSLDGVETQYF.

J is TRBJ1-4 and V is TRBV20-1; no clear D. In germline, CDR1 is DFQATT, CDR2 SNEGSKA (reference sequence). CDR3 length equals 11 residues. V was trimmed by 3 bases and J by 8 bases, leaving 7 bases between them. DNA of the CDR3: TGCAGTGCTAGGACTGAGGAAAAACTGTTTTTT. This translates into CSARTEEKLFF.